Listed below are T cell receptor beta chains from one sample, sequenced in a study of shared clonotypes between healthy human individuals. Assay used: immunoSEQ multiplex PCR; TCRdb lists only in-frame clones, some missing. Among about 600,000 clones listed, almost 97% were seen once. The sample taken for sequencing was naive CD4+ T cells sorted from blood. These TCRs come from a woman in her 30s in good health. Both conserved end residues are part of each CDR3. A D gene is named only where the DNA matches it firmly. Clone size, where shown, is once, few, many, or a class for clones that have expanded.

clone_size cdr3_length j_call v_call d_call cdr3_aa cdr3_nt
- 20 TRBJ2-2 TRBV4-1 TRBD2 CASSHFFSGRGLGNTGELFF TGCGCCAGCAGCCATTTTTTCAGTGGTCGGGGACTAGGAAACACCGGGGAGCTGTTTTTT
- 13 TRBJ1-2 TRBV29-1 - CSVEAIRNYGYTF TGCAGCGTTGAAGCGATCCGTAACTATGGCTACACCTTC
- 14 TRBJ1-5 TRBV19 - CASTALWSNQPQHF TGTGCCAGTACCGCCTTGTGGAGTAATCAGCCCCAGCATTTT
once 12 TRBJ1-2 TRBV28 TRBD1 CASSTGGLSYTF TGTGCCAGCAGTACAGGGGGATTGAGCTACACCTTC
- 15 TRBJ1-3 TRBV5-1 - CASSVVGRPGNTIYF TGCGCCAGCAGCGTTGTGGGGCGTCCTGGAAACACCATATATTTT
- 15 TRBJ1-2 TRBV27 - CASSFLPGGVGGYTF TGTGCCAGCAGTTTCCTCCCCGGGGGGGTTGGCGGCTACACCTTC
- 16 TRBJ1-3 TRBV5-4 - CASSLATGTSGNTIYF TGTGCCAGCAGCTTGGCTACAGGGACCTCTGGAAACACCATATATTTT
few 17 TRBJ2-2 TRBV18 - CASSPFDGLANTGELFF TGTGCCAGCTCACCATTCGACGGCCTCGCGAACACCGGGGAGCTGTTTTTT
once 15 TRBJ2-7 TRBV5-1 - CASSSYSRSSYEQYF TGCGCCAGCAGCTCGTATAGCAGAAGCTCCTACGAGCAGTACTTC
- 14 TRBJ1-1 TRBV28 - CASSLGRVNTEAFF TGTGCCAGCAGTTTGGGCAGAGTGAACACTGAAGCTTTCTTT
- 12 TRBJ1-5 TRBV29-1 TRBD1 CSAGTGNQPQHF TGCAGCGCCGGGACAGGGAATCAGCCCCAGCATTTT
- 14 TRBJ2-2 TRBV27 TRBD1 CASRTGALTGELFF TGTGCCAGCAGGACAGGGGCCCTCACCGGGGAGCTGTTTTTT
- 10 TRBJ1-1 TRBV29-1 - CSGRGVEAFF TGCAGCGGACGGGGGGTTGAAGCTTTCTTT
- 13 TRBJ1-1 TRBV2 - CASSVSGTERAFF TGTGCCAGCAGTGTTTCGGGAACAGAAAGAGCTTTCTTT
- 14 TRBJ1-2 TRBV19 TRBD1 CASSPPGTEYGYTF TGTGCCAGTAGTCCCCCCGGGACAGAGTATGGCTACACCTTC
- 14 TRBJ1-3 TRBV5-4 - CASSTGQQGNTIYF TGTGCCAGCAGCACTGGGCAGCAAGGAAACACCATATATTTT
- 16 TRBJ1-5 TRBV28 - CASSFRAQYSNQPQHF TGTGCCAGCAGTTTTCGGGCCCAATATAGCAATCAGCCCCAGCATTTT
- 14 TRBJ2-7 TRBV28 TRBD1 CASSGTESSYEQYF TGTGCCAGCAGTGGGACAGAGAGCTCCTACGAGCAGTACTTC
- 12 TRBJ2-1 TRBV6-1 - CASSEQRDEQFF TGTGCCAGCAGTGAGCAGAGGGATGAGCAGTTCTTC
- 13 TRBJ2-3 TRBV2 TRBD2 CANPGGNTDTQYF TGTGCCAACCCGGGGGGTAACACAGATACGCAGTATTTT
- 14 TRBJ2-3 TRBV6-5 - CASSGIATVDTQYF TGTGCCAGCAGTGGGATAGCGACGGTTGATACGCAGTATTTT
- 16 TRBJ1-4 TRBV7-9 - CASSFYSDGLGEKLFF TGTGCCAGCAGCTTTTACAGCGATGGGCTAGGTGAAAAACTGTTTTTT
- 14 TRBJ1-1 TRBV10-1 - CASSDEPMNTEAFF TGCGCCAGCAGTGATGAACCCATGAACACTGAAGCTTTCTTT
- 15 TRBJ1-1 TRBV29-1 - CSAGHGEAENTEAFF TGCAGCGCGGGCCACGGGGAGGCGGAGAACACTGAAGCTTTCTTT
- 17 TRBJ2-3 TRBV18 - CASSPLGGMGSTDTQYF TGTGCCAGCTCACCGTTGGGCGGGATGGGAAGCACAGATACGCAGTATTTT
once 15 TRBJ2-7 TRBV15 TRBD2 CATSRDGSGPYEQYF TGTGCCACCAGCAGAGATGGTAGCGGGCCCTACGAGCAGTACTTC
- 15 TRBJ2-7 TRBV4-1 - CASSRIVSPGDEQYF TGCGCCAGCAGCCGCATAGTCTCCCCAGGGGACGAGCAGTACTTC
- 16 TRBJ1-5 TRBV28 TRBD1 CASSQTGIYSNQPQHF TGTGCCAGCAGCCAGACAGGGATATATAGCAATCAGCCCCAGCATTTT
- 16 TRBJ2-4 TRBV5-8 - CASSLGSLGAKNIQYF TGTGCCAGCAGCTTGGGTTCCTTGGGCGCCAAAAACATTCAGTACTTC
- 13 TRBJ2-3 TRBV30 - CAWSFPPPDTQYF TGTGCCTGGAGTTTCCCCCCTCCTGATACGCAGTATTTT
- 14 TRBJ2-7 TRBV19 TRBD2 CASSWDYPPHEQYF TGTGCCAGTAGCTGGGACTACCCCCCGCACGAGCAGTACTTC
- 16 TRBJ2-7 TRBV6-5 - CASSYIRAAGHYEQYF TGTGCCAGCAGTTACATCCGTGCAGCGGGACATTACGAGCAGTACTTC
once 15 TRBJ1-2 TRBV28 - CASSPDPERNYGYTF TGTGCCAGCAGTCCCGACCCTGAAAGGAACTATGGCTACACCTTC
- 14 TRBJ2-7 TRBV29-1 TRBD1 CSVEPGQGGYEQYF TGCAGCGTCGAACCTGGACAGGGGGGCTACGAGCAGTACTTC
- 12 TRBJ2-3 TRBV28 - CASKSSLDTQYF TGTGCCAGCAAGTCTAGCTTGGATACGCAGTATTTT
- 13 TRBJ2-7 TRBV6-1 TRBD1 CASGRDRGYEQYF TGTGCCAGCGGACGAGACAGGGGCTACGAGCAGTACTTC
- 15 TRBJ2-1 TRBV27 TRBD2 CASSLAGERYNEQFF TGTGCCAGCAGTTTAGCGGGGGAACGATACAATGAGCAGTTCTTC
- 14 TRBJ1-2 TRBV6-6 TRBD1 CASKLRQGAPGYTF TGTGCCAGCAAACTAAGACAGGGGGCGCCTGGCTACACCTTC